This T cell receptor beta chain comes out of a study of T cell responses to AZD1222 COVID-19 vaccine. The overall study: Second-dose intervals near 4 or 12 weeks were combined. General study results and limits: The breadth and depth of Spike-specific TCRs increased once two AZD1222 doses had been given. The study sampled repertoires only after the peak T cell response.

Note on this clone: Its specificity is unknown.

Using immunoSEQ multiplex PCR, the repertoire was profiled, and TCRdb retains in-frame clones only, with some absent. The table shows around 62,000 clones, with 80% to 90% occurring only once. V gave up 7 bases and J gave up 1 base; unmatched junction bases: 6. The length of the CDR3 is 14 residues. Germline assignment: CDR1 SQVTM and CDR2 ANQGSEA. This TCR derives from an adult in good health. The V call is TRBV29-1, the J call TRBJ2-2; 7 positions match TRBD1. This material consisted of peripheral blood, taken on day 0 of AZD1222 vaccination. This CDR3 reads CSGLDRRNTGELFF. CDR3 DNA sequence: TGCAGCGGATTGGACAGGCGGAACACCGGGGAGCTGTTTTTT.